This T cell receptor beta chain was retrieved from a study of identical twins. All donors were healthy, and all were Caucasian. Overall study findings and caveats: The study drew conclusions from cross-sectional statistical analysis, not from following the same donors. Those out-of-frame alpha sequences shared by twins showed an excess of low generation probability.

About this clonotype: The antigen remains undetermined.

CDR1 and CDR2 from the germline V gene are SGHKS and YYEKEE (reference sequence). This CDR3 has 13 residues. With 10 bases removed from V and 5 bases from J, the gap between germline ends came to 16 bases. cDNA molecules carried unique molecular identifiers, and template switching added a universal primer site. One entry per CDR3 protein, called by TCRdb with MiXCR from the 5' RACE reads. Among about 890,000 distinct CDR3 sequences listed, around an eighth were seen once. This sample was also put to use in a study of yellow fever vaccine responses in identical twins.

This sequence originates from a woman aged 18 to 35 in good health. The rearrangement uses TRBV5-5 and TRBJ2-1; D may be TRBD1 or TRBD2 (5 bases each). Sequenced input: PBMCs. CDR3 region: CASGPDMNNEQFF. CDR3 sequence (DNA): TGTGCCTCGGGACCGGACATGAACAATGAGCAGTTCTTC. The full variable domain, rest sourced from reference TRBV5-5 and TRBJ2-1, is DAGVTQSPTHLIKTRGQQVTLRCSPISGHKSVSWYQQVLGQGPQFIFQYYEKEERGRGNFPDRFSARQFPNYSSELNVNALLLGDSALYLCASGPDMNNEQFFGPGTRLTVL.